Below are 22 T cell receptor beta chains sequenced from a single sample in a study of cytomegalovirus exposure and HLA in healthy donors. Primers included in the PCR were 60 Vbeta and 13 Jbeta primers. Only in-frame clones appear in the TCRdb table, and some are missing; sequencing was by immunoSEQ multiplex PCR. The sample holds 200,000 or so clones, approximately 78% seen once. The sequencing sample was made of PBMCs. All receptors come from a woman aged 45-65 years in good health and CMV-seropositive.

This CDR3 reads CASSYSRGGTGELFF. DNA for the CDR3: TGTGCCAGCAGTTACTCGAGGGGAGGAACCGGGGAGCTGTTTTTT. This chain connects TRBV6-5 to TRBJ2-2, with D possibly being TRBD2 (6 bases). The V gene lost 0 bases and the J gene lost 5 bases, with 10 bases spanning the gap. Germline V gene data show CDR1 as MNHEY and CDR2 as SVGAGI. This CDR3 comprises 15 residues.

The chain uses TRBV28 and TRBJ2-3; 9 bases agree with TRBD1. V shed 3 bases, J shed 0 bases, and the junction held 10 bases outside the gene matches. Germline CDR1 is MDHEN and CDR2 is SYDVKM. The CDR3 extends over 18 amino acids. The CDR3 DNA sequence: TGTGCCAGCAGTTTGGGGACAGGGCTTCTCCCTAGCACAGATACGCAGTATTTT. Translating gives CASSLGTGLLPSTDTQYF.

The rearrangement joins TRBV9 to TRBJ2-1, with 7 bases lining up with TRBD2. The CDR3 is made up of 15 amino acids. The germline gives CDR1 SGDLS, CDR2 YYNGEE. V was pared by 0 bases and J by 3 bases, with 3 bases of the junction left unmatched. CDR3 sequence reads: CASSVGASGYNEQFF. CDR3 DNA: TGTGCCAGCAGCGTAGGGGCTAGCGGCTACAATGAGCAGTTCTTC.

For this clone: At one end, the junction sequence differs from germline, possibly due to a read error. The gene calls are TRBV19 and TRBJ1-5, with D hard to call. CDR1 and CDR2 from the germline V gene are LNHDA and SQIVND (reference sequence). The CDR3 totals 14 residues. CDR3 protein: CASSIDLEVWPQHF. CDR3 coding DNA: TGTGCCAGCAGTATAGACCTCGAGGTTTGGCCCCAGCATTTT. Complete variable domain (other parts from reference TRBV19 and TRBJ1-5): DGGITQSPKYLFRKEGQNVTLSCEQNLNHDAMYWYRQDPGQGLRLIYYSQIVNDFQKGDIAEGYSVSREKKESFPLTVTSAQKNPTAFYLCASSIDLEVWPQHFGDGTRLSIL.

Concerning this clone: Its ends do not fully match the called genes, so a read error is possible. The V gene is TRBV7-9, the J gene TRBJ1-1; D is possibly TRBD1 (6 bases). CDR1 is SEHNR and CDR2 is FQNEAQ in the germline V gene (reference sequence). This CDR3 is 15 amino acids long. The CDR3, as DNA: TGTTCCAGCAGCTTGAGAGTGGACAGGAACACTGAAGCTTTCTTT. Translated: CSSSLRVDRNTEAFF.

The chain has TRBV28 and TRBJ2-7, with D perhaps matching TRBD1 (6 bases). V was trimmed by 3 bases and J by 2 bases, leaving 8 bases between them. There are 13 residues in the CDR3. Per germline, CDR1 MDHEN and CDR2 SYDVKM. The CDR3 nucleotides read TGTGCCAGCAGTTTGGGGGCCGCCTACGAGCAGTACTTC. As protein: CASSLGAAYEQYF.

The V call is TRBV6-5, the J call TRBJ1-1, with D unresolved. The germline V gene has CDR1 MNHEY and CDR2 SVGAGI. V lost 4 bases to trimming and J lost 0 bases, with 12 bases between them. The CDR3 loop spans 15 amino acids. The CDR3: CASSSREGLNTEAFF. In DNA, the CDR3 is TGTGCCAGCAGTTCCCGGGAGGGCCTGAACACTGAAGCTTTCTTT.

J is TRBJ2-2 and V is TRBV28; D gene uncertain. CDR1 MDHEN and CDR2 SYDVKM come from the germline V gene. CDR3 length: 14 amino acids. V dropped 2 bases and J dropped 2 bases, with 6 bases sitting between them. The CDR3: CASSLNSNTGELFF. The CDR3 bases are TGTGCCAGCAGTTTAAACAGTAACACCGGGGAGCTGTTTTTT.

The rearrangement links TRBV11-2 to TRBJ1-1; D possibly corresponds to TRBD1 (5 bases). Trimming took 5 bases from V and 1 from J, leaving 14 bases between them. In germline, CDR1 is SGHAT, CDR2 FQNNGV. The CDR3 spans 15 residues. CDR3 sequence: CASSPPGPGNTEAFF. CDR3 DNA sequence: TGTGCCAGCAGCCCGCCAGGGCCAGGGAACACTGAAGCTTTCTTT.

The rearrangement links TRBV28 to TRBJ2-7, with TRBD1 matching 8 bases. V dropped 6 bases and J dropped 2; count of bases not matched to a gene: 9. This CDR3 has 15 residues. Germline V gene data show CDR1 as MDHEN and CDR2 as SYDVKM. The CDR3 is CASSHATGETYEQYF. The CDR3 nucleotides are TGTGCCAGCAGCCACGCGACAGGGGAAACCTACGAGCAGTACTTC.

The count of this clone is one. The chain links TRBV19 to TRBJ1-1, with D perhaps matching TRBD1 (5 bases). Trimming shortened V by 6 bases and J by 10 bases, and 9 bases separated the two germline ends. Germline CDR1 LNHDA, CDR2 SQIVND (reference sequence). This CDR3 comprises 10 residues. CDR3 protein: CASRQGRAFF. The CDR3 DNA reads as TGTGCCAGTAGGCAGGGCAGAGCTTTCTTT.

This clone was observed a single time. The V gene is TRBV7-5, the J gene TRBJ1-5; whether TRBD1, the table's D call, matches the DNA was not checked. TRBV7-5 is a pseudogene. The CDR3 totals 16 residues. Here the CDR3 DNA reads TGTGTCAGAAGCCAATTACAGGGAGACTTTAATCAGCCCCAGCATTTT. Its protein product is CVRSQLQGDFNQPQHF.

The CDR3, as DNA: TGTGCCACGGGAGGGTGGGCTTACAATGAGCAGTTCTTC. It encodes CATGGWAYNEQFF. The V and J genes are TRBV19 and TRBJ2-1; 8 nucleotides agree with TRBD2. This CDR3 is built from 13 residues. From germline, CDR1 is LNHDA and CDR2 SQIVND (reference sequence). The trim removed 10 bases at V and 4 bases at J, leaving 6 bases unmatched.

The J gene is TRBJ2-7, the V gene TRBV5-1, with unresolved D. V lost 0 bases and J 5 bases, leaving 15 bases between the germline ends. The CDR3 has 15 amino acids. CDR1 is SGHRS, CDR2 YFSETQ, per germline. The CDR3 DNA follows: TGCGCCAGCAGCTTGGGAGGAGTATTTAACCACGAGCAGTACTTC. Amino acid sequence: CASSLGGVFNHEQYF.

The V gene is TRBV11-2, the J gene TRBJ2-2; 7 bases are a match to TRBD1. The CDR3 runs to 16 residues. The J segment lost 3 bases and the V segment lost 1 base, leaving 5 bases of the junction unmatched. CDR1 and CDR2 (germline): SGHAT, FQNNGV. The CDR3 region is CASSLGRQGYTGELFF. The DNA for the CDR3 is TGTGCCAGCAGCTTAGGGAGACAGGGCTACACCGGGGAGCTGTTTTTT.

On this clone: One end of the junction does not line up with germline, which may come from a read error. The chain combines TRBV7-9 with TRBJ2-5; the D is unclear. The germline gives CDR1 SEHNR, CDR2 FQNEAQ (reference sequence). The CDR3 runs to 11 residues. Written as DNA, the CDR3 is TGTTCCAGCAGCCTCCAGGAGACCCAGTACTTC. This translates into CSSSLQETQYF.

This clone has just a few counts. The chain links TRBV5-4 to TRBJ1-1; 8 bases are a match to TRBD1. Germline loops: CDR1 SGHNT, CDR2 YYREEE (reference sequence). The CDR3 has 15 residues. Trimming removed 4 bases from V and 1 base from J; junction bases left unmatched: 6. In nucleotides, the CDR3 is TGTGCCAGCAGCCTGGGGACAGGCGGGAACACTGAAGCTTTCTTT. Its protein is CASSLGTGGNTEAFF.

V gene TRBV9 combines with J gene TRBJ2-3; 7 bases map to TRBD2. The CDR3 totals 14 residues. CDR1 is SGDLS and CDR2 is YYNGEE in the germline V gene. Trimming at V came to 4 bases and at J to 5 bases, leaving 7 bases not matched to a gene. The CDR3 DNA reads TGTGCCAGCAGCCTAGGACTAGAAAGAGATACGCAGTATTTT. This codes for CASSLGLERDTQYF.

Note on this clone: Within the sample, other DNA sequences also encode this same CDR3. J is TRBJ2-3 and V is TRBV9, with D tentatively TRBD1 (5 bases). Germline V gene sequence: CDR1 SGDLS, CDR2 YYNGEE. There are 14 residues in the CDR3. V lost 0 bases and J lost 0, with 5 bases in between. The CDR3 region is CASSVGGSTDTQYF. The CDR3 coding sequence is TGTGCCAGCAGCGTAGGGGGCAGCACAGATACGCAGTATTTT.

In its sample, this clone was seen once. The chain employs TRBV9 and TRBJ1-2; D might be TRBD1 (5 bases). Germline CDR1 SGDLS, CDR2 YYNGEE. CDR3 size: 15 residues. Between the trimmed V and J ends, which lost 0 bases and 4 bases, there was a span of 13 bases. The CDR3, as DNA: TGTGCCAGCAGCGTAGGGGCAGGGCTTTCCTATGGCTACACCTTC. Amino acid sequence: CASSVGAGLSYGYTF.

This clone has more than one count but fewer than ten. The CDR3 DNA follows: TGTGCCAGTAAGACAGGGACAGCTCCCTACGAGCAGTACTTC. Its protein product is CASKTGTAPYEQYF. V and J are TRBV2 and TRBJ2-7, with 7 nucleotides matching TRBD1. The length of the CDR3 is 14 residues. The germline V gene has CDR1 SNHLY and CDR2 FYNNEI. Unmatched junction bases numbered 10, after V lost 9 bases and J lost 2 bases.

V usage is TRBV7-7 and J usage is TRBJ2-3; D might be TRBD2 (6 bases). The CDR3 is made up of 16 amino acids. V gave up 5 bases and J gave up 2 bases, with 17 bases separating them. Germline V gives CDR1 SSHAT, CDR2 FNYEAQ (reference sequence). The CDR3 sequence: CASSPHRAGTTDTQYF. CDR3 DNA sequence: TGTGCCAGCAGCCCCCATCGGGCGGGAACCACAGATACGCAGTATTTT. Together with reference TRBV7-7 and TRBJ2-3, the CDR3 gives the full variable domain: GAGVSQSPRYKVTKRGQDVTLRCDPISSHATLYWYQQALGQGPEFLTYFNYEAQPDKSGLPSDRFSAERPEGSISTLTIQRTEQRDSAMYRCASSPHRAGTTDTQYFGPGTRLTVL.